This T cell receptor (beta chain) comes out of a study of T-cell memory formation after mild COVID-19. One entry per CDR3 protein, called by TCRdb with MiXCR from the 5' RACE reads. Here the sample spans 350,000 to 450,000 distinct CDR3 sequences, approximately 15% being singletons. The CDR3 covers 14 residues. With 1 base removed from V and 9 bases from J, the gap between germline ends came to 13 bases. CDR1 is SGHVS and CDR2 is FQNEAQ in the germline V gene. This clonotype was recorded at least ten times. The target antigen is unknown. General study results and limits: Clones that got smaller from day 15 to 85 had even CD4/CD8, while clones growing later tipped toward CD4+.

Sequencing input: PBMCs or a T cell subset sorted from them (not recorded which). The chain is built from TRBV7-8 and TRBJ1-5; no clear D gene. This sequence originates from a man younger than 35 who had mild COVID-19 (a few samples of this study predate the infection). Cell type and time point are not known. CDR3 region: CASSLGTGGRPQHF. The CDR3, as DNA: TGTGCCAGCAGCTTAGGTACGGGTGGAAGGCCCCAGCATTTT. Full variable domain (missing parts from reference TRBV7-8 and TRBJ1-5): GAGVSQSPRYKVAKRGQDVALRCDPISGHVSLFWYQQALGQGPEFLTYFQNEAQLDKSGLPSDRFFAERPEGSVSTLKIQRTQQEDSAVYLCASSLGTGGRPQHFGDGTRLSIL.